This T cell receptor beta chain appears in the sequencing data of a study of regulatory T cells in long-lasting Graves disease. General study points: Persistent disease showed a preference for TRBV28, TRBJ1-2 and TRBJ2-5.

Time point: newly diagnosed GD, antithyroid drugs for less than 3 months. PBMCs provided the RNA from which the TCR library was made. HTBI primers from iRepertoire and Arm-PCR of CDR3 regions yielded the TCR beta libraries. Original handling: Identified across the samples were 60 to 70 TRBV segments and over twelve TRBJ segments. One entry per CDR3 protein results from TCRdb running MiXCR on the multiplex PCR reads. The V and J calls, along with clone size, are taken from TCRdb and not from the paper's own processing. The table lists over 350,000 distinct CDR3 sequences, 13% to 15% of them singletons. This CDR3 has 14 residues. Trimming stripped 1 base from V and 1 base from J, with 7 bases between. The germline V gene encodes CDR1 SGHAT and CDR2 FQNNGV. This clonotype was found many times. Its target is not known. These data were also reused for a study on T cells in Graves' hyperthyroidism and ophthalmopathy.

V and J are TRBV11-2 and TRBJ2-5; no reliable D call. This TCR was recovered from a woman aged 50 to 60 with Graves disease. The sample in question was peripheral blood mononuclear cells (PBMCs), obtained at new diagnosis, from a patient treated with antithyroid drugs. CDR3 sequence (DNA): TGTGCCAGCAGCTTAGGGGCTAGCCAAGAGACCCAGTACTTC. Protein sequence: CASSLGASQETQYF.